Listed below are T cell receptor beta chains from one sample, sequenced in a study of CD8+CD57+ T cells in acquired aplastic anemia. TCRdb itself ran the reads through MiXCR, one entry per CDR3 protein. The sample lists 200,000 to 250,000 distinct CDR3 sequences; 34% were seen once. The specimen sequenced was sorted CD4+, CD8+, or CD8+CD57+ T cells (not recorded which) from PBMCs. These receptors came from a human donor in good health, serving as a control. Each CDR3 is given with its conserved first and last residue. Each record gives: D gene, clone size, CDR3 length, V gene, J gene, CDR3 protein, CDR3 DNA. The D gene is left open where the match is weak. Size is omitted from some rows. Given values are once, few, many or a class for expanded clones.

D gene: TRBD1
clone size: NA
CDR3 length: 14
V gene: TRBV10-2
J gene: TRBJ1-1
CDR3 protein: CASSDQIRGTEAFF
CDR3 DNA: TGCGCCAGCAGTGATCAAATCAGGGGGACTGAAGCTTTCTTT

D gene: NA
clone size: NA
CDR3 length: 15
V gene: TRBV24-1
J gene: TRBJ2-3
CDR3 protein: CATSAAWTYTDTQYF
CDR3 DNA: TGTGCCACCAGTGCTGCCTGGACTTACACAGATACGCAGTATTTT

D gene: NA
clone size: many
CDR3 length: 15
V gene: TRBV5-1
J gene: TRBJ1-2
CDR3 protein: CASSLGTVQNYGYTF
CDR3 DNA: TGCGCCAGCAGCTTGGGGACGGTACAAAACTATGGCTACACCTTC

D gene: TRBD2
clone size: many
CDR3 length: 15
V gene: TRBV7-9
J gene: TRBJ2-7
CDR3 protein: CASSLSSSGGYEQYF
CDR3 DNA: TGTGCCAGCAGCTTATCATCTAGCGGGGGCTACGAGCAGTACTTC

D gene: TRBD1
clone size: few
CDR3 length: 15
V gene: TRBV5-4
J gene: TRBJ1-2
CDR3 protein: CASSGGGTADYGYTF
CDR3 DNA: TGTGCCAGCAGCGGGGGAGGGACAGCCGACTATGGCTACACCTTC

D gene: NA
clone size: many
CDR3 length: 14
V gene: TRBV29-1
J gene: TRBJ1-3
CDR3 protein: CSVSGSASGNTIYF
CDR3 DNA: TGCAGCGTTAGTGGTTCGGCCTCTGGAAACACCATATATTTT

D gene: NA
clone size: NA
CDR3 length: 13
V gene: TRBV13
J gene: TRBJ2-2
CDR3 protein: CASGGPNTGELFF
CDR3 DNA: TGTGCCAGCGGGGGACCGAACACCGGGGAGCTGTTTTTT

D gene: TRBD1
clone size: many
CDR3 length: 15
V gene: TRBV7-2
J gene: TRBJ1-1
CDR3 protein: CASSSLGQLNTEAFF
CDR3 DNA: TGTGCCAGCAGCTCCCTGGGACAGTTGAACACTGAAGCTTTCTTT

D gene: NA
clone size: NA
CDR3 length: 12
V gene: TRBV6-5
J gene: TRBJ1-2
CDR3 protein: CASSFPGWGYTF
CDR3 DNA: TGTGCCAGCAGTTTCCCGGGATGGGGCTACACCTTC

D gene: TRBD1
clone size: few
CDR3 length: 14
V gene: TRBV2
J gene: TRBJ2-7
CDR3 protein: CASSPRTGINEQYF
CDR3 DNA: TGTGCCAGCAGTCCCCGGACAGGGATTAACGAGCAGTACTTC

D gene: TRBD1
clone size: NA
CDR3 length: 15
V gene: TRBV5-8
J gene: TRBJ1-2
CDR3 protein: CASSLRDRGTYGYTF
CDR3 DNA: TGTGCCAGCAGCTTGCGGGACAGGGGTACCTATGGCTACACCTTC

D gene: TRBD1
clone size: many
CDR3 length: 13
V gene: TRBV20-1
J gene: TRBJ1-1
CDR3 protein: CSAPGQGFTEAFF
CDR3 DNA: TGCAGTGCTCCGGGACAGGGATTCACTGAAGCTTTCTTT

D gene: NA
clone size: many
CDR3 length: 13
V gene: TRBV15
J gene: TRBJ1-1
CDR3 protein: CATSRDWYTEAFF
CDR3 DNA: TGTGCCACCAGCAGAGATTGGTATACTGAAGCTTTCTTT

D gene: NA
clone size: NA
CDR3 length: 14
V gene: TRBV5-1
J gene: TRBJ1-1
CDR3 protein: CASSSGLRGTEAFF
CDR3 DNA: TGCGCCAGCAGTTCGGGGCTCCGGGGCACTGAAGCTTTCTTT

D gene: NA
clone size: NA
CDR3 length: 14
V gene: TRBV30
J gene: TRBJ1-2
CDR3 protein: CAANTGQIRGGYTF
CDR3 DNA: TGTGCCGCTAATACGGGTCAGATCCGTGGAGGCTACACCTTC

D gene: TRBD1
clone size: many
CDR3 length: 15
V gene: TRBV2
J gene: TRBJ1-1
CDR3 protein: CASRLQGALNTEAFF
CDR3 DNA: TGTGCCAGCAGGCTACAGGGGGCTCTGAACACTGAAGCTTTCTTT

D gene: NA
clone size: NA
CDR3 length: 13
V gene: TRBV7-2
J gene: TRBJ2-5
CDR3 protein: CASSLQIQETQYF
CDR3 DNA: TGTGCCAGCAGCCTACAGATCCAAGAGACCCAGTACTTC

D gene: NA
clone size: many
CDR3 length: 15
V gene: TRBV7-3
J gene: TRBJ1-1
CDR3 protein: CASSPDRWTNTEAFF
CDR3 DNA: TGTGCCAGCAGCCCCGATCGATGGACAAACACTGAAGCTTTCTTT

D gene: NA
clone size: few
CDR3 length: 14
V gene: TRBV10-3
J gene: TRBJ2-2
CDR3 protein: CASSLREYTGELFF
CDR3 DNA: TGTGCCAGCAGTCTACGGGAGTACACCGGGGAGCTGTTTTTT

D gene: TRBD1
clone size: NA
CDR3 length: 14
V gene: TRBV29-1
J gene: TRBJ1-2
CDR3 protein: CSVEGDRVFDGYTF
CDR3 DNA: TGCAGCGTTGAAGGGGACAGGGTTTTTGATGGCTACACCTTC

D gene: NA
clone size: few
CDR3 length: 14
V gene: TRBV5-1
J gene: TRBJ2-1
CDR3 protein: CASSLEGLYNEQFF
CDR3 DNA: TGCGCCAGCAGCTTGGAGGGGCTCTACAATGAGCAGTTCTTC

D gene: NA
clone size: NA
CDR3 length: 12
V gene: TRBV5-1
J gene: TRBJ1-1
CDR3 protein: CVSSLGNTEAFF
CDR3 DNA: TGCGTCAGCAGCTTGGGGAACACTGAAGCTTTCTTT

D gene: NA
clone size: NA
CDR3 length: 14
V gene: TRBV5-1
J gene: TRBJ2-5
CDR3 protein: CASSPGTTQETQYF
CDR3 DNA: TGCGCCAGCAGCCCCGGGACCACCCAAGAGACCCAGTACTTC

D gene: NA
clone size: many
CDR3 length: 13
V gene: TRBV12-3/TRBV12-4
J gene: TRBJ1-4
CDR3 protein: CASSRDSNEKLFF
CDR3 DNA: TGTGCCAGCAGTCGGGATTCGAATGAAAAACTGTTTTTT

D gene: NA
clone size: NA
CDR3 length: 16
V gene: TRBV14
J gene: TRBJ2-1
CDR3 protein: CASSPLWGKSYNEQFF
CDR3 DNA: TGTGCCAGCAGCCCCCTCTGGGGGAAGTCCTACAATGAGCAGTTCTTC

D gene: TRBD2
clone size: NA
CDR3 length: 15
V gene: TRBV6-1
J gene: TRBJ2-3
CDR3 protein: CASSLARGLAGAQYF
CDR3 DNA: TGTGCCAGCAGCTTAGCGCGAGGACTAGCGGGAGCGCAGTATTTT

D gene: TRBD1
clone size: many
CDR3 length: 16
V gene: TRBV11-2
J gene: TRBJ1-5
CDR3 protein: CASSNTGGASNQPQHF
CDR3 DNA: TGTGCCAGCAGCAATACAGGGGGCGCGAGCAATCAGCCCCAGCATTTT

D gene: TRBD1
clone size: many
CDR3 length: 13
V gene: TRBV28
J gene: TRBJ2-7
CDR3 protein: CASRKTDRTEQYF
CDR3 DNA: TGTGCCAGCAGAAAAACGGACAGGACCGAGCAGTACTTC

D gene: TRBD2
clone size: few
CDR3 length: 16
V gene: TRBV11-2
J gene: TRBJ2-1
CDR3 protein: CASSRGLADSYNEQFF
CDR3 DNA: TGTGCCAGCAGCAGGGGACTAGCGGATTCCTACAATGAGCAGTTCTTC

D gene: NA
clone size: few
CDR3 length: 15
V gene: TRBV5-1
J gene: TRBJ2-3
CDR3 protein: CASSPVVTSTDTQYF
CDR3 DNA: TGCGCCAGCAGCCCGGTAGTCACTAGCACAGATACGCAGTATTTT

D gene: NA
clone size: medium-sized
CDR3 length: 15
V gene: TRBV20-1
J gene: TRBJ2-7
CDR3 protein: CSAGGQNHGHYEQYF
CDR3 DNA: TGCAGTGCCGGAGGACAGAACCACGGACACTACGAGCAGTACTTC

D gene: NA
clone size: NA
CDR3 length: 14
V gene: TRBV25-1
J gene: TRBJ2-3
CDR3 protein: CASSPRRVRDTQYF
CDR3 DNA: TGTGCCAGCAGCCCCAGGAGGGTCAGGGATACGCAGTATTTT

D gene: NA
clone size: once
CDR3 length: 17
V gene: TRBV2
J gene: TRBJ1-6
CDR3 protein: CASSEAGGASGNSPLHF
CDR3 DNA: TGTGCCAGCAGTGAAGCGGGGGGGGCTTCGGGAAATTCACCCCTCCACTTT

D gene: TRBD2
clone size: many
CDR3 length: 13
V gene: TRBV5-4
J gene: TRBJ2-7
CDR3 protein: CASSRLAGAEQYF
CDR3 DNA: TGTGCCAGCAGTCGGCTAGCGGGAGCCGAGCAGTACTTC

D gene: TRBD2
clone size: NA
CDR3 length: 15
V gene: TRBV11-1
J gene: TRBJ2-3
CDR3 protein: CASSLTSGGSDTQYF
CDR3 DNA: TGTGCCAGCAGCTTAACTAGCGGGGGGTCGGATACGCAGTATTTT

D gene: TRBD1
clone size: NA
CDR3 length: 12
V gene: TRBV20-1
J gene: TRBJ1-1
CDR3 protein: CSASSGGTEAFF
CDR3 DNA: TGCAGTGCTAGTTCAGGGGGCACTGAAGCTTTCTTT

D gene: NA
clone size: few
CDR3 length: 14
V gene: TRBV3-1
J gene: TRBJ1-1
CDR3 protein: CASSQDRSHTEAFF
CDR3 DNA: TGTGCCAGCAGCCAAGACCGTTCTCACACTGAAGCTTTCTTT

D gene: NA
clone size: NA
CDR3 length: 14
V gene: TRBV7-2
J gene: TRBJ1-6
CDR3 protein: CASSLARDNSPLHF
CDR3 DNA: TGTGCCAGCAGCTTAGCCAGGGATAATTCACCCCTCCACTTT

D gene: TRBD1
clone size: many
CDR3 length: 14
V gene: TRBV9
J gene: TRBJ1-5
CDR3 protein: CASSAGGVGQPQHF
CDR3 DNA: TGTGCCAGCAGCGCAGGGGGAGTCGGTCAGCCCCAGCATTTT

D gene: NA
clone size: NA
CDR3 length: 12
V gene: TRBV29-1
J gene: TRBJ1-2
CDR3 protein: CSVDGTRGGYTF
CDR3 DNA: TGCAGCGTCGACGGGACGCGAGGGGGCTACACCTTC

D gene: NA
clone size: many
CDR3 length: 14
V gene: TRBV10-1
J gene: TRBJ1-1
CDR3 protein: CASSENGLDTEAFF
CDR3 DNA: TGCGCCAGCAGTGAGAACGGATTGGACACTGAAGCTTTCTTT